The present TCR beta chain was sequenced within a study of blood T cells in healthy people across ages. General study points: As naive T cell percentage varied, TCR beta diversity correlated strongly with it. TCR beta diversity per million T cells fell roughly linearly with age. A conclusive naive versus antigen-experienced comparison was prevented by the unsorted PBMCs.

It was with a sample-barcoded 5' primer and a J-beta primer mix that a second PCR of roughly 6 to 11 cycles was run. TCRdb re-analysed the 5' RACE reads in MiXCR, keeping a single row per CDR3 protein. The data show over 1,300,000 distinct CDR3 sequences, with roughly 59% seen just once and over 5.5% held by the top ten. The study isolated at least 6.5 million PBMCs from each sample. This clonotype is a singleton in its sample. The antigen remains undetermined. The source material was blood. This TCR was sampled from a man younger than 35 in good health.

CDR3 sequence: CSAPSQGGDYGYTF. The CDR3 DNA is TGCAGTGCTCCCAGTCAGGGGGGCGACTATGGCTACACCTTC. This chain uses TRBV20-1 with TRBJ1-2; 7 positions agree with TRBD1. The length of the CDR3 is 14 residues. Losses at the gene ends were 5 bases for V and 3 bases for J; bases not matched to a gene: 9. Germline loops: CDR1 DFQATT, CDR2 SNEGSKA (reference sequence).